The sequence of this TCR beta chain was determined in a study of OX40 agonist ivuxolimab in advanced cancers. Study findings and constraints: Clonal expansion from baseline to week 6 occurred in both CD4+ and CD8+ T cells.

Of note for this clone: The antigen is undetermined.

Assay used: immunoSEQ multiplex PCR; TCRdb lists only in-frame clones, some missing. The sample carries tens of thousands of clones, approximately 80% recorded once. With 4 bases removed from V and 2 bases from J, the gap between germline ends came to 20 bases. Per germline, CDR1 SGHTA and CDR2 FQGNSA. The length of the CDR3 is 17 residues. Sample: CD4+ or CD8+ T cells sorted from blood, taken in a trial of the OX40 agonist ivuxolimab. The TCR was taken from an adult with an advanced solid tumor such as melanoma, head and neck, liver or kidney cancer. This chain connects TRBV7-2 to TRBJ2-5; the D gene is possibly TRBD1 (7 bases). The CDR3 sequence: CASSWGRGTVRQETQYF. The CDR3 DNA reads TGTGCCAGCAGCTGGGGACGCGGGACAGTCCGACAAGAGACCCAGTACTTC.